Shown below are 2 T cell receptor beta chains from a single sample sequenced in a study of T cell repertoires in aging, cancer and after chemotherapy. The template was genomic DNA from peripheral blood, not RNA. Multiplex touch-down PCR with TRB-A/B primers amplified rearranged V-D-J TRB sequences. TCRdb independently ran MiXCR on the multiplex PCR reads; one entry per CDR3 protein. The sample has some 1,500 distinct CDR3 sequences; around a fifth are singletons. The sequencing sample was made of blood. These receptors came from a human donor with a solid tumor.

By share of the sample, this clonotype is medium-sized. The chain links TRBV5-4 to TRBJ2-3, with D possibly being TRBD2 (7 bases). The V and J ends lost 7 bases and 1 base respectively, with 16 bases between them. Germline CDR1 and CDR2: SGHNT and YYREEE (reference sequence). The length of the CDR3 is 15 residues. CDR3 nucleotide sequence: TGTGCCAGCTCACCCGGGGGGCGCGGCACAGATACGCAGTATTTT. Its protein is CASSPGGRGTDTQYF.

This clonotype is termed large. The chain combines TRBV11-3 with TRBJ2-2; tentative D call: TRBD1 (6 bases). Deletions cut 4 bases from V and 3 bases from J, with 12 bases between. The CDR3 sequence is 15 residues long. Germline CDR1 reads SGHNT; CDR2 reads YENEEA. As DNA, the CDR3 is TGTGCCAGCAGCTACGACAGGATCTACACCGGGGAGCTGTTTTTT. Its protein is CASSYDRIYTGELFF.